The present entry profiles one T cell receptor (beta chain) with its context. As yet, its antigen is unknown. Patients were aged 18 to 65, had disease duration under 2 months, and had newly diagnosed hyperthyroidism. Clinical symptoms, serum thyroxine, TRAb, thyroid ultrasound and orbital computed tomography informed diagnoses. This entry comes from a study of T cells in Graves' hyperthyroidism and ophthalmopathy. Broader study findings: Most expanded thyroid clonotypes above 0.001 also appeared in blood.

Germline CDR1 reads MRHNA; CDR2 reads SNTAGT. The V and J ends lost 0 bases and 6 bases, in that order; junction bases with no gene match: 6. The CDR3 length is 16 residues. RNA transcripts were the template for amplifying TCR beta CDR3 regions. HTBI primers were the set used in a first-round RT-PCR of the TCR CDR3. Each CDR3 protein gets one entry after TCRdb re-called the multiplex PCR reads with MiXCR. There are a few hundred thousand distinct CDR3 sequences in the sample; 14% to 15% occur only once, and 32% lies in the top ten. The sample consisted of blood. The receptor was isolated from a woman aged 25 to 45 with Graves' hyperthyroidism. V and J are TRBV6-4 and TRBJ2-3, with 10 bases identical to TRBD2. CDR3 sequence: CASSDSGAGGPDTQYF. In DNA form, the CDR3 reads TGTGCCAGCAGTGACTCGGGAGCGGGAGGGCCTGATACGCAGTATTTT.